This TCR beta chain appears in the sequencing data of a study of T cell changes during pregnancy in multiple sclerosis. Germline lookup yields CDR1 MDHEN and CDR2 SYDVKM. V dropped 8 bases and J dropped 2 bases, with 17 bases sitting between them. The CDR3 is 15 amino acids. This clone appeared once. Generated by immunoSEQ multiplex PCR, the TCRdb table keeps only in-frame clones and is missing some. The sample consists of around 38,000 clones, 90% to 95% of them appearing once. The chain combines TRBV28 with TRBJ2-3; TRBD1 is a possible D gene (6 bases). The sequences come from CD4+ T cells from peripheral blood mononuclear cells, collected in the third trimester of pregnancy. This receptor was taken from a female donor in good health, enrolled as a control in a pregnancy study. CDR3 residues: CASGTQGIYTDTQYF. The CDR3 nucleotides read TGTGCCAGCGGTACACAGGGAATATACACAGATACGCAGTATTTT. Full variable domain (rest looked up from reference TRBV28 and TRBJ2-3): DVKVTQSSRYLVKRTGEKVFLECVQDMDHENMFWYRQDPGLGLRLIYFSYDVKMKEKGDIPEGYSVSREKKERFSLILESASTNQTSMYLCASGTQGIYTDTQYFGPGTRLTVL.